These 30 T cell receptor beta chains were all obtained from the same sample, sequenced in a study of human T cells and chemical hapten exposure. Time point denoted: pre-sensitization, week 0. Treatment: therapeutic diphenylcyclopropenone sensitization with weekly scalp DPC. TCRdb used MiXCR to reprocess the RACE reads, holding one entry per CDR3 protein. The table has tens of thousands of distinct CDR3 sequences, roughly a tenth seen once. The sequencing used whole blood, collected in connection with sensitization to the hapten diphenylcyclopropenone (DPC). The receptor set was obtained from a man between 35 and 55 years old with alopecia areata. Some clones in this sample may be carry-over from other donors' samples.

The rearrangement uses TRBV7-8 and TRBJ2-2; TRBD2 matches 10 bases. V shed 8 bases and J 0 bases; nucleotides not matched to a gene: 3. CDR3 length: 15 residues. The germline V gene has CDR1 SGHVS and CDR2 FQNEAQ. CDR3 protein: CASSTSGSNTGELFF. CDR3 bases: TGTGCCAGCTCGACTAGCGGGTCGAACACCGGGGAGCTGTTTTTT.

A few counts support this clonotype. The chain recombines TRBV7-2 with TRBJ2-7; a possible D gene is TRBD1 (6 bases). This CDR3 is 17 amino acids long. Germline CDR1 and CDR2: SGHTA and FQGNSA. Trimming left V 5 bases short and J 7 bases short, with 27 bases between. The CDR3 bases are TGTGCCAGCAGCCTTACCCAAAGCAGGACAGTGACTGGGGAGCAGTACTTC. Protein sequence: CASSLTQSRTVTGEQYF.

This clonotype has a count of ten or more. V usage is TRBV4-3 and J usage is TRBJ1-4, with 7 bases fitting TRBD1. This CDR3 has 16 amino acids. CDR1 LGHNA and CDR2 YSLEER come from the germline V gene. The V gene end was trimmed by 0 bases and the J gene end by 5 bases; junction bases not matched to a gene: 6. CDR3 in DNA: TGCGCCAGCAGCCAAGACAGGGACAGCCCCAATGAAAAACTGTTTTTT. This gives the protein CASSQDRDSPNEKLFF.

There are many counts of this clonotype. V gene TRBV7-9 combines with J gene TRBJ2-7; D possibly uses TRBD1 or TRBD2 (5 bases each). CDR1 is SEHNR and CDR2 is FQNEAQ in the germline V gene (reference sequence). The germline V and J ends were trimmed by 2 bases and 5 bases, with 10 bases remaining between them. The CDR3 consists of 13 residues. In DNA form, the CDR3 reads TGTGCCAGCAGCTTAACCGGGACCCACGAGCAGTACTTC. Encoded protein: CASSLTGTHEQYF.

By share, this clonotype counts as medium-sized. CDR3: CAIRPGPGETQYF. For the CDR3, the DNA is TGTGCCATCAGGCCGGGGCCGGGGGAGACCCAGTACTTC. This rearrangement joins TRBV10-3 to TRBJ2-5; D is possibly TRBD1 or TRBD2 (5 bases each). The CDR3 is made up of 13 amino acids. The germline CDR1 and CDR2 sequences are ENHRY and SYGVKD. The germline V and J ends were trimmed by 6 bases and 5 bases, with 13 bases remaining between them.

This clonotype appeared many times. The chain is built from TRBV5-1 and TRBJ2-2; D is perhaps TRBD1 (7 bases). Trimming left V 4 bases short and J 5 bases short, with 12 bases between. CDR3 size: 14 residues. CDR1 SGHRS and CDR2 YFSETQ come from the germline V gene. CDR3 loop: CASSPSGGTGELFF. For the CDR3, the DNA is TGCGCCAGCAGCCCTTCAGGGGGGACCGGGGAGCTGTTTTTT. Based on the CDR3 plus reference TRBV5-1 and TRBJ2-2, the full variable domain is KAGVTQTPRYLIKTRGQQVTLSCSPISGHRSVSWYQQTPGQGLQFLFEYFSETQRNKGNFPGRFSGRQFSNSRSEMNVSTLELGDSALYLCASSPSGGTGELFFGEGSRLTVL.

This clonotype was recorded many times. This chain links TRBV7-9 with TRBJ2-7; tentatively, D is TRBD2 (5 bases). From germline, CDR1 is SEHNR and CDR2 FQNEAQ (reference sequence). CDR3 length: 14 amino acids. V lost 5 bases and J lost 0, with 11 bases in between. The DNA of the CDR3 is TGTGCCAGCAGCAGAGGACTGGACTCCTACGAGCAGTACTTC. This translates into CASSRGLDSYEQYF.

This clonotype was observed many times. DNA of the CDR3: TGTGCCAGCAGTCCTCAGTGGAATCAGCCCCAGCATTTT. This codes for CASSPQWNQPQHF. V and J are TRBV28 and TRBJ1-5; unclear D gene. The germline V and J ends were trimmed by 5 bases and 4 bases, with 9 bases remaining between them. The germline V gene has CDR1 MDHEN and CDR2 SYDVKM. The CDR3 runs to 13 residues.

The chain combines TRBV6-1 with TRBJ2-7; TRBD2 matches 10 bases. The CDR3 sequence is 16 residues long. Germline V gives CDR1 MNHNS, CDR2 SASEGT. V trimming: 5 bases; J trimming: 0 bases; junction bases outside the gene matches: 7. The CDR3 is CASSHPTSGFSYEQYF. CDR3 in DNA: TGTGCCAGCAGTCATCCGACTAGCGGGTTCTCCTACGAGCAGTACTTC.

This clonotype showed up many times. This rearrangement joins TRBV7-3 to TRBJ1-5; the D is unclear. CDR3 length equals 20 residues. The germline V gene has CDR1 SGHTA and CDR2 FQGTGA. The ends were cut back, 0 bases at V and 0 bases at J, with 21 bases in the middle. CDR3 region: CASSLTHLTRSLFSNQPQHF. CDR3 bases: TGTGCCAGCAGCTTAACGCATTTGACACGGAGCCTGTTTAGCAATCAGCCCCAGCATTTT.

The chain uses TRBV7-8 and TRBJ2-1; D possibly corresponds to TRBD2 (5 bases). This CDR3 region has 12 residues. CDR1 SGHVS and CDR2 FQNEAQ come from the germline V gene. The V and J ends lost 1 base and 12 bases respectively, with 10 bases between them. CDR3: CASSLVLLGQFF. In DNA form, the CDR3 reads TGTGCCAGCAGCTTAGTACTACTAGGGCAGTTCTTC.

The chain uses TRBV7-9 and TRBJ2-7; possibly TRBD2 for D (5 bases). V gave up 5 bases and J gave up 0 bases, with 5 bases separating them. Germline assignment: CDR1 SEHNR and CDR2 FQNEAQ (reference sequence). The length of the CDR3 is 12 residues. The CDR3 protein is CASSTSSYEQYF. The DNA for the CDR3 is TGTGCCAGCAGCACTAGCTCCTACGAGCAGTACTTC.

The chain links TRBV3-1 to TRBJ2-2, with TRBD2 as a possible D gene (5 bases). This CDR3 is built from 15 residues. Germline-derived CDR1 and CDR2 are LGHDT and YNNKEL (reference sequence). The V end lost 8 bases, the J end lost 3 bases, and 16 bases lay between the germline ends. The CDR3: CASSTPSGYTGELFF. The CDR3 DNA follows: TGTGCCAGCTCCACCCCCAGCGGCTACACCGGGGAGCTGTTTTTT.

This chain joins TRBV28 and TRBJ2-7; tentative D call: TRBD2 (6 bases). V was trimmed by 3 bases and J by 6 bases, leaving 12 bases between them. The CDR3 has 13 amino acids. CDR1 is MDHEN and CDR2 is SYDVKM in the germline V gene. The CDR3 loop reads CASSFSPGAEQYF. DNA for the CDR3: TGTGCCAGCAGTTTTTCTCCGGGAGCCGAGCAGTACTTC.

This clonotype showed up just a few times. CDR3 sequence (DNA): TGTGCCAGCAGCTTAGTAGCGGGAGGCGAGCAGTACTTC. It yields the protein CASSLVAGGEQYF. This chain connects TRBV7-2 to TRBJ2-7; 10 bases fit TRBD2. The J segment lost 6 bases and the V segment lost 1 base, leaving 0 bases of the junction unmatched. CDR1 is SGHTA and CDR2 is FQGNSA in the germline V gene. This CDR3 has 13 residues.

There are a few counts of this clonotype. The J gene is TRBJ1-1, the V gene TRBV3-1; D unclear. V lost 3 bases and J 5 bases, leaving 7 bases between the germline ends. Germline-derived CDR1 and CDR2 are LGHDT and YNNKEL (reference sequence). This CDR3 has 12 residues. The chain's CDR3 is CASSQGGTEAFF. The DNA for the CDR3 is TGTGCCAGCAGCCAGGGTGGGACTGAAGCTTTCTTT.

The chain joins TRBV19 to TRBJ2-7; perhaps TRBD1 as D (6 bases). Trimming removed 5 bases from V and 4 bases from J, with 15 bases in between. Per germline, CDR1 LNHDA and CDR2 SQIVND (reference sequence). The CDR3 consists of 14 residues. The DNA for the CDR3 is TGTGCCAGTAGTGATCCCGGACAGAATTACGAGCAGTACTTC. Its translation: CASSDPGQNYEQYF.

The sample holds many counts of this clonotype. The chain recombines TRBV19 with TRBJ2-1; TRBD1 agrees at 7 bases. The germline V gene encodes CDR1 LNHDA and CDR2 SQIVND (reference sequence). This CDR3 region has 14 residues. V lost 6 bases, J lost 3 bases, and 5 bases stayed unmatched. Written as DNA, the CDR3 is TGTGCCAGTAGCCCGGGACAGCTCTACAATGAGCAGTTCTTC. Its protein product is CASSPGQLYNEQFF.

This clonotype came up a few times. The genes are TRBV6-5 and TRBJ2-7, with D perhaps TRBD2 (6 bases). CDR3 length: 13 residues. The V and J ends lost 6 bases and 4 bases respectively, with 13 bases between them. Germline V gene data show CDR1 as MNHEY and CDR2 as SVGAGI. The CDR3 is CASSPFGGYEQYF. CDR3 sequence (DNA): TGTGCCAGCAGCCCCTTTGGAGGGTACGAGCAGTACTTC.

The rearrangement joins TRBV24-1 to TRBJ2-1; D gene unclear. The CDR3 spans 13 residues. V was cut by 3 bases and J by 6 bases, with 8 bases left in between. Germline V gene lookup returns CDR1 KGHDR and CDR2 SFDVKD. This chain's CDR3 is CATSDIRVNEQFF. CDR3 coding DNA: TGTGCCACCAGTGATATAAGGGTCAATGAGCAGTTCTTC.

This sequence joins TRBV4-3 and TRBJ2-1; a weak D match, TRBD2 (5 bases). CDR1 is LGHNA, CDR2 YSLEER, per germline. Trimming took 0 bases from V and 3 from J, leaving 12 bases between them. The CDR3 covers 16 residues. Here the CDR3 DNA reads TGCGCCAGCAGCCAAGATAGAGGACTCGTCTACAATGAGCAGTTCTTC. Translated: CASSQDRGLVYNEQFF.

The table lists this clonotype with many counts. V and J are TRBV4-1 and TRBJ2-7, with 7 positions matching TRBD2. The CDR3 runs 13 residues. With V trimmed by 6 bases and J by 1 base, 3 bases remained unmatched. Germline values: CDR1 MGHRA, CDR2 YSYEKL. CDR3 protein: CASSPGGSYEQYF. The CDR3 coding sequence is TGCGCCAGCAGTCCCGGGGGGTCCTACGAGCAGTACTTC.

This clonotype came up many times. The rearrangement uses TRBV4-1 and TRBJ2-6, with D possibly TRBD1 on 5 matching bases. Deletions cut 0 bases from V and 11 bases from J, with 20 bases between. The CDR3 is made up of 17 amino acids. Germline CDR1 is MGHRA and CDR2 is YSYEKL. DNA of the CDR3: TGCGCCAGCAGCCAAGACCGCCAGGGAATGGGATTGGACGTCCTGACTTTC. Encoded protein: CASSQDRQGMGLDVLTF.

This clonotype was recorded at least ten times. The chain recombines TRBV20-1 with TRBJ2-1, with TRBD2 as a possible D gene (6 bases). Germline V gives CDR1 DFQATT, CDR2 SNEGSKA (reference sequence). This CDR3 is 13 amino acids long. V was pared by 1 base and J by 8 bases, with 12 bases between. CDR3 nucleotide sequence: TGCAGTGCTAGAGGCGGGAATGATGATGAGCAGTTCTTC. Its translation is CSARGGNDDEQFF.

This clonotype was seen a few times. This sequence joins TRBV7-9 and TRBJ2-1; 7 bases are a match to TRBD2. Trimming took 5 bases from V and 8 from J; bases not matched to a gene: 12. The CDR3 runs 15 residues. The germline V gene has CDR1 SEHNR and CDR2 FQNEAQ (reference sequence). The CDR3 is CASSPTGGSAHEQFF. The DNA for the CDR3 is TGTGCCAGCAGCCCCACCGGCGGGAGTGCCCATGAGCAGTTCTTC.

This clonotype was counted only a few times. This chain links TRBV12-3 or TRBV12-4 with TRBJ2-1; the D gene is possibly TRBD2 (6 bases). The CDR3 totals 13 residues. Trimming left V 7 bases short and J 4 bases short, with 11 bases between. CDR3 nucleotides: TGTGCCAGCACCCCTAGCGAATACAATGAGCAGTTCTTC. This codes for CASTPSEYNEQFF.

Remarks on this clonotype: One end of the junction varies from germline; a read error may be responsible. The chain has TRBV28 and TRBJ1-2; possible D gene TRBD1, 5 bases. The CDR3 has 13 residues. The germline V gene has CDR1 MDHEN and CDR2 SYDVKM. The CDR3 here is CARSYQTADGYTF. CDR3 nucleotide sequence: TGTGCCAGGAGTTACCAGACAGCGGACGGCTACACCTTC.

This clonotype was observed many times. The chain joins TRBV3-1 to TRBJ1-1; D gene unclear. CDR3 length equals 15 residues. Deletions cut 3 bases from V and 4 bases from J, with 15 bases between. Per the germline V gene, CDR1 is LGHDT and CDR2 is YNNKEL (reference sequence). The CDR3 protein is CASSQGRLVGTEAFF. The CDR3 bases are TGTGCCAGCAGCCAGGGTCGCCTGGTCGGCACTGAAGCTTTCTTT.

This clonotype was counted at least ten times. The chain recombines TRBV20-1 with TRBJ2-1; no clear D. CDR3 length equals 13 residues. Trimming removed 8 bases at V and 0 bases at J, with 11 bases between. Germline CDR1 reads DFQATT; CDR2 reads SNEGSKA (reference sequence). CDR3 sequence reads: CSIRVASYNEQFF. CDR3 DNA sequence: TGCAGTATAAGAGTGGCCTCCTACAATGAGCAGTTCTTC.

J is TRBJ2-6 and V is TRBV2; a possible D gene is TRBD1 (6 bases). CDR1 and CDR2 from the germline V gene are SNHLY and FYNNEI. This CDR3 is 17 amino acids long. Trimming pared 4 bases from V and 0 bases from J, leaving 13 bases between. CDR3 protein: CASSAGTTLSGANVLTF. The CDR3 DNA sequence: TGTGCCAGCAGTGCCGGGACAACCCTCTCTGGGGCCAACGTCCTGACTTTC.